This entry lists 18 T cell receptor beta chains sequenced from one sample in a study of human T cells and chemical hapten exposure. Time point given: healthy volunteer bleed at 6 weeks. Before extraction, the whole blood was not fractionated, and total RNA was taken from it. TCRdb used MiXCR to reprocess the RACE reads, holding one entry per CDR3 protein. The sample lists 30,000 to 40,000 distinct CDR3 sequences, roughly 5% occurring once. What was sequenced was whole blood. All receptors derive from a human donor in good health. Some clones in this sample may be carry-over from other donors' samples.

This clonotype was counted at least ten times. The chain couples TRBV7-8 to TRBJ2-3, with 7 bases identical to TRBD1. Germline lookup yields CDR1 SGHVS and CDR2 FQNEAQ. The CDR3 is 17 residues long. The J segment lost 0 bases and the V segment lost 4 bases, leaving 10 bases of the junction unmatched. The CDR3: CASSSGTAFTSTDTQYF. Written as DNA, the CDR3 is TGTGCCAGCAGCTCTGGGACAGCATTTACTAGCACAGATACGCAGTATTTT.

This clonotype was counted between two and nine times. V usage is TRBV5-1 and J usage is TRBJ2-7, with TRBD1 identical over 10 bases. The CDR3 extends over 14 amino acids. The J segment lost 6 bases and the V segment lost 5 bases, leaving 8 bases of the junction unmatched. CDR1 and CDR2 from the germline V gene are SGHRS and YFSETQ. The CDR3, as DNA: TGCGCCAGCAGACGCGGGACAGGGGCCGGCGAGCAGTACTTC. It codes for CASRRGTGAGEQYF.

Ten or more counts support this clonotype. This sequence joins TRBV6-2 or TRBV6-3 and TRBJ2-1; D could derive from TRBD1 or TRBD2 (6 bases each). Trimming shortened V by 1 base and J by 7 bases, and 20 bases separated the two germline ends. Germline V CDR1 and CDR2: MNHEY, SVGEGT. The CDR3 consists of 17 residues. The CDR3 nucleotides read TGTGCCAGCAGTTACTTACAGGGTACCGGGGGTATTAATGAGCAGTTCTTC. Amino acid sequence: CASSYLQGTGGINEQFF.

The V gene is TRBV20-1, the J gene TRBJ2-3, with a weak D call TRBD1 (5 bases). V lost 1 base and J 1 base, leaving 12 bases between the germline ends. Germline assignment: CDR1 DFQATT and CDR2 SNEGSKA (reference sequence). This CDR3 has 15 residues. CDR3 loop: CSARGKGLGTDTQYF. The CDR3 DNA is TGCAGTGCTAGAGGGAAGGGGCTCGGCACAGATACGCAGTATTTT.

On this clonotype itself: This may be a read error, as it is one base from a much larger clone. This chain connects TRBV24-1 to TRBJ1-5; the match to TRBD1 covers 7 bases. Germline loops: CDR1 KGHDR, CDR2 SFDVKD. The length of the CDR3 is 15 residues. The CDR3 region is CTTSDTSTGNQPQHF. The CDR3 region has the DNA TGTACCACCAGTGATACCTCGACAGGGAATCAGCCCCAGCATTTT.

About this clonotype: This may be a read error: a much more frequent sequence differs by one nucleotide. CDR3 nucleotides: TGTGCCAACCAAGACCCCCGACAGGGGGCCGACGAAAAACTGTTTTTT. It codes for CANQDPRQGADEKLFF. This chain links TRBV2 with TRBJ1-4; the match to TRBD1 covers 10 bases. Trimming at V came to 10 bases and at J to 8 bases, leaving 16 bases not matched to a gene. The CDR3 covers 16 residues. The germline CDR1 and CDR2 sequences are SNHLY and FYNNEI.

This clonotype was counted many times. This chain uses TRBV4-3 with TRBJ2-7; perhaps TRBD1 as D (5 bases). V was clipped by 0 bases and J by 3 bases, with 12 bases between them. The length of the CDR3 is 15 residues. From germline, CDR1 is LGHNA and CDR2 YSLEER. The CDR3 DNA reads TGCGCCAGCAGCCAAGATCGCGCAGGGATCTACGAGCAGTACTTC. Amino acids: CASSQDRAGIYEQYF.

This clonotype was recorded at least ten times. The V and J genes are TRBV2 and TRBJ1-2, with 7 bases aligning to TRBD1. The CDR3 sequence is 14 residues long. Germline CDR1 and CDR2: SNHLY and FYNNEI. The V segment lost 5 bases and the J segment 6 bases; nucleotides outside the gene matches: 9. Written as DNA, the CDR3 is TGTGCCAGCAGTCCTACAGGGGATTGGAATGGCTACACCTTC. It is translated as CASSPTGDWNGYTF.

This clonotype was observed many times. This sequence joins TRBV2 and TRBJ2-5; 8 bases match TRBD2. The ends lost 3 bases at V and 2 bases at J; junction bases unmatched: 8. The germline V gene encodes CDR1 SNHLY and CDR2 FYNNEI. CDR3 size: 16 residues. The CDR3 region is CASSDPVAGRQETQYF. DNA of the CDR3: TGTGCCAGCAGTGACCCCGTAGCGGGAAGGCAAGAGACCCAGTACTTC.

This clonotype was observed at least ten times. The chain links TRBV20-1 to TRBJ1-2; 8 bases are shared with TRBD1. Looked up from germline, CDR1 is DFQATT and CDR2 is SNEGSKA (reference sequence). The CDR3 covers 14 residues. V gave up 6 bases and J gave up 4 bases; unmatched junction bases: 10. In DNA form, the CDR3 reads TGCAGTGCAACGACAGGGGAAGAGATCTATGGCTACACCTTC. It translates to CSATTGEEIYGYTF.

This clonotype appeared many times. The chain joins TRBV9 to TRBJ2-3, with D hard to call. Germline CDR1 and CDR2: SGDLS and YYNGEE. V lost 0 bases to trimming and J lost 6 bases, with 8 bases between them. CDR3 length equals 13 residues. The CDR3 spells CASSVEIGDTQYF. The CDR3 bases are TGTGCCAGCAGCGTAGAAATAGGGGATACGCAGTATTTT. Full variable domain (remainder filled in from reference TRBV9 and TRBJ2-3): DSGVTQTPKHLITATGQRVTLRCSPRSGDLSVYWYQQSLDQGLQFLIQYYNGEERAKGNILERFSAQQFPDLHSELNLSSLELGDSALYFCASSVEIGDTQYFGPGTRLTVL.

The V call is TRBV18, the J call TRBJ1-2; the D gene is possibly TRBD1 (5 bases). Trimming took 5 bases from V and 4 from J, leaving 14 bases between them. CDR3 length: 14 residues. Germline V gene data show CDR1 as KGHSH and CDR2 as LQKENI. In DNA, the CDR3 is TGTGCCAGCTCAAAGGACACCGCTAGCTATGGCTACACCTTC. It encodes CASSKDTASYGYTF.

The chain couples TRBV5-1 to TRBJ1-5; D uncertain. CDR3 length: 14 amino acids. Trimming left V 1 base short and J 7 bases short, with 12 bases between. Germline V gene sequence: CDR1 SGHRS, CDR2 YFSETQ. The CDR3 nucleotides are TGCGCCAGCAGCTTGTCGATGGGCGGACAGCCCCAGCATTTT. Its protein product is CASSLSMGGQPQHF.

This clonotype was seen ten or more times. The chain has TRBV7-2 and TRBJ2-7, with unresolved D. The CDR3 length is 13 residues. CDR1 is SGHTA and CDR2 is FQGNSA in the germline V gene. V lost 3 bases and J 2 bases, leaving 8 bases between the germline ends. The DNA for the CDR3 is TGTGCCAGCAGCTTTGCCCAGACCTACGAGCAGTACTTC. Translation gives CASSFAQTYEQYF.

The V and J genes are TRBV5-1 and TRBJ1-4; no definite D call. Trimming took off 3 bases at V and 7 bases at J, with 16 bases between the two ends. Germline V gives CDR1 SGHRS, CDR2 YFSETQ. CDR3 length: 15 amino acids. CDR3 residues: CASSSRTSLPEKLFF. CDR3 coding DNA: TGCGCCAGCAGCTCACGGACGTCTCTCCCTGAAAAACTGTTTTTT. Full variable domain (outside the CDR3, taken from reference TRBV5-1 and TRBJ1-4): KAGVTQTPRYLIKTRGQQVTLSCSPISGHRSVSWYQQTPGQGLQFLFEYFSETQRNKGNFPGRFSGRQFSNSRSEMNVSTLELGDSALYLCASSSRTSLPEKLFFGSGTQLSVL.

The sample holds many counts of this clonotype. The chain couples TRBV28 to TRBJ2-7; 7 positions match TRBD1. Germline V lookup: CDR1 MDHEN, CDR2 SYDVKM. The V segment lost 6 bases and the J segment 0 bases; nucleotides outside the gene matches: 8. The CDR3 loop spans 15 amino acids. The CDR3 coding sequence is TGTGCCAGCAGCCGTCCGGGACAGCGCTCCTACGAGCAGTACTTC. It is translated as CASSRPGQRSYEQYF.

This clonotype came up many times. CDR3 bases: TGCGCCAGCAGCCAGGAGGGGGCTAGCTATGGCTACACCTTC. Translated, it gives CASSQEGASYGYTF. The gene calls are TRBV5-1 and TRBJ1-2, with 7 bases lining up with TRBD1. Germline CDR1 is SGHRS and CDR2 is YFSETQ. This CDR3 comprises 14 residues. Trimming at V came to 4 bases and at J to 4 bases, leaving 7 bases not matched to a gene.

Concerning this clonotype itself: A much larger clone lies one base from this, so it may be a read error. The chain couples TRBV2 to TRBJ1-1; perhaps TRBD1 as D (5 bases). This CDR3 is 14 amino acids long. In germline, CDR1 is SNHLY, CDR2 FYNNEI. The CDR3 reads CASSLLGANTEAYF. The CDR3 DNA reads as TGTGCCAGCAGTCTACTAGGGGCGAACACTGAAGCTTACTTT.